Only one count was recorded for the clone carrying this TCR beta chain. The data were produced by immunoSEQ multiplex PCR, yet TCRdb's version contains in-frame clones alone and is incomplete. Of roughly 100,000 clones in the sample, roughly 82% were seen once. The data were taken from a study of T cell responses to AZD1222 COVID-19 vaccine. The CDR3 loop spans 15 amino acids. V shed 5 bases, J shed 7 bases, and the junction held 7 bases outside the gene matches. CDR1 and CDR2 from the germline V gene are LGHNA and YSLEER. The receptor comes from an adult in good health. V gene TRBV4-3 combines with J gene TRBJ2-2; 10 nucleotides agree with TRBD1. Material: peripheral blood, obtained on day 0 of AZD1222 vaccination. CDR3 nucleotides: TGCGCCAGCAGCACCTTGACAGGGGGCGGCGGGGAGCTGTTTTTT. Its protein product is CASSTLTGGGGELFF.